Below are 12 T cell receptor beta chains sequenced from a single sample in a study of response to subunit inactivated influenza vaccine. From the RT-PCR reads, TCRdb called clonotypes with MiXCR, one entry per CDR3 protein. Among fewer than 600,000 distinct CDR3 sequences, 6.5% to 8% were seen once, and the ten largest hold around 13%. The source was PBMCs from blood, collected less than 30 months after vaccination. The receptors stem from a man aged 50 to 75 who received an inactivated influenza vaccine.

This clonotype was observed a few times. The chain links TRBV24-1 to TRBJ2-1; TRBD2 matches 12 bases. The length of the CDR3 is 17 residues. Looked up from germline, CDR1 is KGHDR and CDR2 is SFDVKD. V shed 5 bases and J 6 bases; nucleotides not matched to a gene: 10. This CDR3 is CATSAASGRAGANEQFF. In nucleotides, the CDR3 is TGTGCCACCAGTGCGGCTAGCGGGAGGGCCGGGGCCAATGAGCAGTTCTTC.

This clonotype was seen many times. The genes are TRBV5-1 and TRBJ1-5; unclear D gene. Trimming cost V 0 bases and J 0 bases, with 7 bases left between them. CDR3 length: 15 amino acids. CDR1 and CDR2 (germline): SGHRS, YFSETQ. CDR3 region: CASSLGHDSNQPQHF. CDR3 nucleotides: TGCGCCAGCAGCTTGGGACACGATAGCAATCAGCCCCAGCATTTT.

This clonotype was observed a few times. This rearrangement joins TRBV27 to TRBJ2-3, with D maybe TRBD2 (6 bases). The germline V gene encodes CDR1 MNHEY and CDR2 SMNVEV (reference sequence). CDR3 size: 14 residues. Trimming took 8 bases from V and 4 from J, leaving 16 bases between them. CDR3 nucleotide sequence: TGTGCCAGCCTCGCTCGGGACTTACCAGATACGCAGTATTTT. This gives the protein CASLARDLPDTQYF.

The sample holds a few counts of this clonotype. This rearrangement joins TRBV2 to TRBJ2-3; D gene unclear. The V end lost 9 bases, the J end lost 2 bases, and 12 bases lay between the germline ends. Germline V gene sequence: CDR1 SNHLY, CDR2 FYNNEI. This CDR3 contains 13 residues. CDR3 protein: CASAGENTDTQYF. The CDR3 region has the DNA TGTGCCAGTGCTGGTGAGAACACAGATACGCAGTATTTT.

In DNA form, the CDR3 reads TGCGCCAGCATGGAGCTAGCGGGAGGAAGCGGCGGGGAGCTGTTTTTT. Translating it yields CASMELAGGSGGELFF. The gene calls are TRBV5-1 and TRBJ2-2; 11 positions match TRBD2. Per the germline V gene, CDR1 is SGHRS and CDR2 is YFSETQ. The trim removed 6 bases at V and 7 bases at J, leaving 11 bases unmatched. There are 16 residues in the CDR3.

This clonotype has at least ten counts. V is TRBV20-1 and J is TRBJ1-2; D remains unclear. Germline V lookup: CDR1 DFQATT, CDR2 SNEGSKA (reference sequence). The CDR3 consists of 11 residues. Trimming took off 8 bases at V and 4 bases at J, with 11 bases between the two ends. CDR3 loop: CSFWTLYGYTF. CDR3 coding DNA: TGCAGTTTCTGGACGCTCTATGGCTACACCTTC.

This clonotype was observed many times. This chain uses TRBV4-3 with TRBJ2-1; a possible D gene is TRBD2 (7 bases). The CDR3 has 16 residues. Per germline, CDR1 LGHNA and CDR2 YSLEER. V lost 1 base and J 2 bases, leaving 12 bases between the germline ends. DNA of the CDR3: TGCGCCAGCAGCCAAGTGGGGGGGACACCCTACAATGAGCAGTTCTTC. Amino acid sequence: CASSQVGGTPYNEQFF.

This chain connects TRBV24-1 to TRBJ2-1, with D maybe TRBD1 (5 bases). Trimming cost V 8 bases and J 3 bases, with 10 bases left between them. The CDR3 contains 13 residues. Germline-derived CDR1 and CDR2 are KGHDR and SFDVKD. The CDR3 DNA reads as TGTGCCACCACAGGGTCTGGCTACAATGAGCAGTTCTTC. Amino acid sequence: CATTGSGYNEQFF.

The sample holds a few counts of this clonotype. The genes are TRBV5-6 and TRBJ1-1; D is undetermined. Germline V gene data show CDR1 as SGHDT and CDR2 as YYEEEE. V lost 0 bases to trimming and J lost 8 bases, with 11 bases between them. The CDR3 extends over 13 amino acids. CDR3 nucleotides: TGTGCCAGCAGCTTGGGTTACAGAATGGAAGCTTTCTTT. Amino acid sequence: CASSLGYRMEAFF.

In its sample, this clonotype was seen many times. The chain recombines TRBV20-1 with TRBJ2-7, with TRBD1 as a possible D gene (6 bases). CDR3 length: 11 residues. Germline V gene data show CDR1 as DFQATT and CDR2 as SNEGSKA (reference sequence). The V gene lost 6 bases and the J gene lost 4 bases, with 10 bases spanning the gap. The CDR3 nucleotides are TGCAGTGCCCGGACAGCTTACGAGCAGTACTTC. Translated: CSARTAYEQYF.

In its sample, this clonotype was seen many times. V usage is TRBV4-3 and J usage is TRBJ1-5; D gene ambiguous. There are 15 residues in the CDR3. Trimming took off 1 base at V and 0 bases at J, with 7 bases between the two ends. Per the germline V gene, CDR1 is LGHNA and CDR2 is YSLEER. Here the CDR3 reads CASSQVWGSNQPQHF. The CDR3, as DNA: TGCGCCAGCAGCCAAGTATGGGGTAGCAATCAGCCCCAGCATTTT.

This clonotype has just a few counts. This rearrangement joins TRBV11-3 to TRBJ2-5; no definite D call. The V end was cut by 5 bases, the J end by 3 bases, with 16 bases between. Germline loops: CDR1 SGHNT, CDR2 YENEEA. This CDR3 has 15 amino acids. CDR3 sequence (DNA): TGTGCCAGCAGCCAACCGGAAGACACGGAAGAGACCCAGTACTTC. It is translated as CASSQPEDTEETQYF.